The clone carrying this T cell receptor beta chain has a count of ten or more. Its antigen is unknown. This CDR3 is built from 14 residues. Germline V gene sequence: CDR1 SQVTM, CDR2 ANQGSEA. V gave up 4 bases and J gave up 0 bases, with 10 bases separating them. This sample is drawn from a study of response to subunit inactivated influenza vaccine. MiXCR, run by TCRdb on the RT-PCR reads, gives a single entry per CDR3 protein. This table holds about 650,000 distinct CDR3 sequences, around a sixth found once. Study-wide points: The authors proposed limited new T cell recruitment per seasonal influenza vaccination.

The sample was PBMCs from blood, taken 11 to 12 days after vaccination. The sequence came from a man aged 45 to 65 who received an inactivated influenza vaccine. The genes are TRBV29-1 and TRBJ1-3; unclear D gene. CDR3 nucleotides: TGCAGCGTTGTCAGGTCCAACTCTGGAAACACCATATATTTT. It is translated as CSVVRSNSGNTIYF.